This TCR beta chain was obtained from a study of CD8 T cells in Susac syndrome. The CDR3 is made up of 15 amino acids. Between the trimmed V and J ends, which lost 6 bases and 0 bases, there was a span of 15 bases. CDR1 is SGHAT and CDR2 is FQNNGV in the germline V gene. Sequencing of TCR beta was carried out in blood CD8+ and CD4+ T cells. Random hexamers served to reverse transcribe roughly 0.45 to 1 ug RNA. TCRdb itself ran the immunoSEQ multiplex PCR reads through MiXCR, one entry per CDR3 protein. The sample lists 400,000 or so distinct CDR3 sequences, about 85% occurring once. The clonotype comes from a human donor with multiple sclerosis. Sequencing was carried out using CD8+ T cells from PBMCs. This sequence joins TRBV11-2 and TRBJ2-7; D is possibly TRBD1 or TRBD2 (6 bases each). The CDR3 DNA reads as TGTGCCAGCAGGCCCCTGGGGGGCAGCTCCTACGAGCAGTACTTC. Amino acid sequence: CASRPLGGSSYEQYF.